The clone carrying this T cell receptor (beta chain) was found many times. What it binds is unknown. The sample originates from a study of blood T cells in healthy people across ages. Study-level points and caveats: With naive T cell percentage, TCR beta diversity showed a strong correlation. Whereas aged donors had fewer naive CD4+ cells, long-lived donors had more of them and higher diversity.

A second roughly 6 to 11 cycle PCR used barcoded and J-beta primers. Every single cDNA molecule received a tag from a template-switch adaptor with 12 random nucleotides. Using its own MiXCR run on the 5' RACE reads, TCRdb lists one record per CDR3 protein. The data show some 780,000 distinct CDR3 sequences, around three fifths seen once. CDR3 length: 13 amino acids. CDR1 and CDR2 from the germline V gene are MGHRA and YSYEKL. V was trimmed by 1 base and J by 5 bases, leaving 8 bases between them. The sample consisted of blood. The TCR sequence derives from a man aged 40-49 years in good health. This chain connects TRBV4-1 to TRBJ2-5; D gene ambiguous. The CDR3 is CASSQVGSETQYF. CDR3 DNA sequence: TGCGCCAGCAGCCAAGTGGGGTCGGAGACCCAGTACTTC.